A selection of T cell receptor beta chains follows, all from one sample in a study of T cell repertoires in cytomegalovirus infection. MiXCR, applied by TCRdb to the reads, yields one record per CDR3 protein. The sample holds around 530,000 distinct CDR3 sequences, about 15% seen once. The sequencing input was CD8+ T cells from PBMCs. These receptors were obtained from a human donor in good health (CMV status not recorded). Some clones in this sample may be carry-over from other donors' samples. The CDR3 runs from the conserved cysteine through the conserved F or W. D genes are given only for firm matches. The listing skips clone size in some rows; elsewhere it reads once, few, many or a size class.

V,D,length,size,J,DNA,CDR3
TRBV19,TRBD1,15,NA,TRBJ1-5,TGTGCCAGTAAGAGGACAGGGGAACGGAATCAGCCCCAGCAGTTT,CASKRTGERNQPQQF
TRBV20-1,TRBD2,17,many,TRBJ2-1,TGCAGTGCTAGAGCCAAAGGACTAGCCCTCTCCTACAATGAGCAGTTCTTC,CSARAKGLALSYNEQFF
TRBV6-2/TRBV6-3,TRBD2,14,few,TRBJ2-7,TGTGCCAGCACTCCTAGCGGGCCTTCCTACGAGCAGTACTTC,CASTPSGPSYEQYF
TRBV27,TRBD1,15,NA,TRBJ2-5,TGTGCCAGCAGTCCATGGACAGGGGGCGTTGAGACCCAGTACTTC,CASSPWTGGVETQYF
TRBV12-3/TRBV12-4,TRBD1,20,many,TRBJ1-3,TGTGCCAGCAGTCCCCGGGACAGGCCTGGAGTCGACAAATCTGGAAACACCATATATTTT,CASSPRDRPGVDKSGNTIYF
TRBV28,TRBD2,16,few,TRBJ2-5,TGTGCCAGCAGACGACTAGCGGAGGGGGACCAAGAGACCCAGTACTTC,CASRRLAEGDQETQYF
TRBV6-6,TRBD2,15,many,TRBJ2-7,TGTGCCAGCAGTTACGGGACTAGCGGGAAAATTGAGCAGTACTTC,CASSYGTSGKIEQYF
TRBV7-3,TRBD2,15,many,TRBJ2-7,TGTGCCAGCAGCTTTGGGGGGGGACTCGCCTACGAGCAGTACTTC,CASSFGGGLAYEQYF
TRBV27,NA,16,many,TRBJ1-2,TGTGCCAGCAGTGGGAAGGACGGACGAGCTAACTATGGCTACACCTTC,CASSGKDGRANYGYTF
TRBV12-3/TRBV12-4,TRBD1,13,many,TRBJ2-3,TGTGCCAGCAGTGGGACAGGGATAGATACGCAGTATTTT,CASSGTGIDTQYF
TRBV27,TRBD1,15,many,TRBJ1-5,TGTGCCAGCAGTCCTCGGGACAGGGCTAATCAGCCCCAGCATTTT,CASSPRDRANQPQHF
TRBV4-1,NA,15,NA,TRBJ2-6,TGCGCCAGCAGCTCCTGGCAGGCTGGGGCCAACGTCCTGACTTTC,CASSSWQAGANVLTF
TRBV29-1,TRBD1,16,NA,TRBJ2-6,TGCAGCGTGTGGGACAGGGGGGCGTCTGGGGCCAACGTCCTGACTTTC,CSVWDRGASGANVLTF
TRBV27,TRBD2,15,NA,TRBJ2-1,TGTGCCAGCAGTCAACGGACTAGCGGGAGGGATGAGCAGTTCTTC,CASSQRTSGRDEQFF
TRBV15,TRBD2,14,NA,TRBJ2-5,TGTGCCACGGCACGGGGGGGGCAGGGAGAGACCCAGTACTTC,CATARGGQGETQYF
TRBV7-9,TRBD1,15,many,TRBJ1-2,TGTGCCAGCAGCCGCATCCTCCGACAGGGGGTTGGCTACACCTTC,CASSRILRQGVGYTF
TRBV5-1,NA,16,NA,TRBJ2-1,TGCGCCAGCAAGGGAGGGGGTGAACTAGCAAGCTATGAGCAGTTCTTC,CASKGGGELASYEQFF
TRBV4-1,TRBD1,15,many,TRBJ2-1,TGCGCCAGCAGCCACAGGGGGAGCTCCTACAATGAGCAGTTCTTC,CASSHRGSSYNEQFF
TRBV27,TRBD2,15,few,TRBJ2-3,TGTGCCAGCAACCTTCTAGCGGGAGGGAAAGATACGCAGTATTTT,CASNLLAGGKDTQYF
TRBV7-9,NA,15,many,TRBJ1-1,TGTGCCAGCAGCCCGCGAGACACGTCGAACACTGAAGCTTTCTTT,CASSPRDTSNTEAFF
TRBV13,TRBD2,15,few,TRBJ2-5,TGTGCCAGCAGCTTGGAGCGGGGGGGGCAAGAGACCCAGTACTTC,CASSLERGGQETQYF
TRBV5-1,NA,18,many,TRBJ2-3,TGCGCCAGCAGCTTGGCCTCTTTCGGTGCTTCGAGCACAGATACGCAGTATTTT,CASSLASFGASSTDTQYF
TRBV9,TRBD2,13,many,TRBJ2-1,TGTGCTAGCTCGACTAGCGGGTACAATGAGCAGTTCTTC,CASSTSGYNEQFF
TRBV7-6,TRBD1,16,many,TRBJ1-4,TGTGCCAGCAGCTCGGACAGGCCGTTGGAGGGGGAAAAACTGTTTTTT,CASSSDRPLEGEKLFF
TRBV9,TRBD1,15,NA,TRBJ2-2,TGTGCCAGCAGGGCCAGGACAGGACCTCCCGGGGAGCTGTTTTTT,CASRARTGPPGELFF
TRBV7-9,NA,15,many,TRBJ2-7,TGTGCCAGCAGCCCAAGGGAGGGGGTAAACTACGAGCAGTACTTC,CASSPREGVNYEQYF
TRBV20-1,TRBD2,14,NA,TRBJ2-3,TGCAGTGCTAGACACCTAGCGGTAGGGGATACGCAGTATTTT,CSARHLAVGDTQYF
TRBV27,TRBD1,19,few,TRBJ2-3,TGTGCCAGCAGTTTCTTCCCCATTCGTAGTGGACAGGGAGCAGATACGCAGTATTTT,CASSFFPIRSGQGADTQYF
TRBV7-9,NA,11,NA,TRBJ2-5,TGTGCCAGCAGCTTAGGGAGGGACCAGTACTTC,CASSLGRDQYF
TRBV7-9,TRBD1,14,once,TRBJ2-3,TGTGCCAGCAGCCAGACAGGGTTGAGAGATACGCAGTATTTT,CASSQTGLRDTQYF
TRBV12-3/TRBV12-4,NA,14,few,TRBJ1-2,TGTGCCAGCAGTTACGGGGATGGGAACTATGGCTACACCTTC,CASSYGDGNYGYTF
TRBV6-5,NA,15,NA,TRBJ2-2,TGTGCCAGCATCCGGGGTTCGGGGGCAACCGGGGAGCTGTTTTTT,CASIRGSGATGELFF
TRBV2,TRBD1,16,NA,TRBJ1-3,TGTGCCACCGGGACAGGGGCCATTGACTCTGGAAACACCATATATTTT,CATGTGAIDSGNTIYF
TRBV29-1,TRBD2,13,few,TRBJ2-3,TGCAGCTCCGGGAGGTTTAGCACAGATACGCAGTATTTT,CSSGRFSTDTQYF
TRBV6-5,NA,16,NA,TRBJ2-1,TGTGCCAGCAGTTTTCAACCGGGGTTGGGAGGCAATGAGCAGTTCTTC,CASSFQPGLGGNEQFF
TRBV7-9,NA,14,many,TRBJ2-1,TGTGCCAGCAGCCTGGTTAAGCCCTACAATGAGCAGTTCTTC,CASSLVKPYNEQFF
TRBV6-1,NA,18,many,TRBJ1-5,TGTGCCAGCAGTGAACGGGGGATGGGCACGTATAGCAATCAGCCCCAGCATTTT,CASSERGMGTYSNQPQHF
TRBV10-3,TRBD2,17,NA,TRBJ2-7,TGTGCCATCAGTGATGGGGGGGGGGTACAGGCGGGGAACGAGCAGTACTTC,CAISDGGGVQAGNEQYF
TRBV7-9,NA,13,few,TRBJ1-2,TGTGCCAGCAGCTCAGCCCGGACGAAGAACGACACCTTC,CASSSARTKNDTF
TRBV9,TRBD2,14,many,TRBJ2-7,TGTGCCAGTTCCGTAGGACTAGCGGTTTACGAGCAGTACTTC,CASSVGLAVYEQYF
TRBV4-1,NA,15,few,TRBJ2-5,TGCGCCAGCAGCCTCCAAGGTTCGTCAGGGGAGACCCAGTACTTC,CASSLQGSSGETQYF